The rows below give T cell receptor beta chains drawn from one sample of a study of neurological immune-mediated disorders. TCRdb analysed the 5' RACE reads with MiXCR anew, one entry per CDR3 protein. The table records approximately 82,000 distinct CDR3 sequences, around 2.6% of them present only once. The sequenced sample was PBMCs. Every receptor here comes from a woman younger than 45 with multiple sclerosis. Each CDR3 is given with its conserved first and last residue. A D gene is named only where the DNA matches it firmly. A clone size is listed for some rows: how often the clone was seen (once, few, many), or a class if it is expanded.

size	V	D	J	DNA	CDR3
many	TRBV12-3/TRBV12-4	NA	TRBJ2-3	TGTGCCAGCAGTTCTCCGTTTGGGCCAAGCCCGACAGATACGCAGTATTTT	CASSSPFGPSPTDTQYF
many	TRBV20-1	TRBD2	TRBJ2-7	TGCAGTGCTAGTAGAGCGGGAGGCCTCGCCTACGAGCAGTACTTC	CSASRAGGLAYEQYF
many	TRBV29-1	NA	TRBJ2-1	TGCAGCGTCCCCGGTATTTGGGGAGTTTACAATGAGCAGTTCTTC	CSVPGIWGVYNEQFF
many	TRBV12-3/TRBV12-4	TRBD1	TRBJ2-3	TGTGCCAGCAGTCGGACAGGGAATGCAGATACGCAGTATTTT	CASSRTGNADTQYF
NA	TRBV27	NA	TRBJ2-1	TGTGCCAGCAGCCGCGGACGATACAATGAGCAGTTCTTC	CASSRGRYNEQFF
many	TRBV29-1	NA	TRBJ2-1	TGCAGCGTTGCCATCTACAATGAGCAGTTCTTC	CSVAIYNEQFF
NA	TRBV5-1	TRBD2	TRBJ2-5	TGCGCCAGCAGCTTTACTAGCGGTGAAGAGACCCAGTACTTC	CASSFTSGEETQYF
few	TRBV29-1	NA	TRBJ1-1	TGCAGCGTCCCAGGGCGGAACACTGAAGCTTTCTTT	CSVPGRNTEAFF
many	TRBV11-3	TRBD1	TRBJ2-2	TGTGCCAGCAGCGCACGACAGGGGGCCGGCACCGGGGAGCTGTTTTTT	CASSARQGAGTGELFF
many	TRBV6-6	NA	TRBJ2-3	TGTGCCAGCAGTTACGAAGGGCCGGATACGCAGTATTTT	CASSYEGPDTQYF
many	TRBV6-2/TRBV6-3	NA	TRBJ1-1	TGTGCCAGCACTAAGAACCTAGCGGACACTGAAGCTTTCTTT	CASTKNLADTEAFF
many	TRBV7-9	NA	TRBJ2-1	TGTGCCAGCAGCTTAGGGACGGGAACGGGTGAGCAGTTCTTC	CASSLGTGTGEQFF
many	TRBV29-1	TRBD2	TRBJ2-7	TGCAGCGTAGCCTATAGCGGGAGGCTGACCTACGAGCAGTACTTC	CSVAYSGRLTYEQYF
many	TRBV5-1	NA	TRBJ2-5	TGCGCCAGCAGCTGGACGGGGCAGGGGACACAAGAGACCCAGTACTTC	CASSWTGQGTQETQYF
many	TRBV20-1	NA	TRBJ2-7	TGCAGTGTCGAAGGGCCAGCCTACGAGCAGTACTTC	CSVEGPAYEQYF
many	TRBV12-3/TRBV12-4	NA	TRBJ1-2	TGTGCCAGCACCATTCGGAGGACCCGAAGGGATGGCTACACCTTC	CASTIRRTRRDGYTF
many	TRBV20-1	NA	TRBJ1-5	TGCAGTGCCGCCCCCCCGGCCAGCTATAGCAATCAGCCCCAGCATTTT	CSAAPPASYSNQPQHF
many	TRBV10-3	NA	TRBJ1-1	TGTGCCATCAGTGAAGGGATATCAGCGACTGAAGCTTTCTTT	CAISEGISATEAFF
many	TRBV5-6	NA	TRBJ2-2	TGTGCCAGCAGCTTGGAAGGGCCTAACACCGGGGAGCTGTTTTTT	CASSLEGPNTGELFF
many	TRBV7-8	NA	TRBJ2-3	TGTGCCAGCAGCTTAGTTCAGGGGAACATTTTTGGCACAGATACGCAGTATTTT	CASSLVQGNIFGTDTQYF
many	TRBV9	NA	TRBJ2-3	TGTGCCAGCAGCGTCGAGGGGGGCCCAGATACGCAGTATTTT	CASSVEGGPDTQYF
NA	TRBV20-1	NA	TRBJ1-4	TGCAGTGCTTTGGCAGCAACTAATGAAAAACTGTTTTTT	CSALAATNEKLFF
many	TRBV29-1	NA	TRBJ2-5	TGCAGCGTTGTGTACGGAGTGGAGACCCAGTACTTC	CSVVYGVETQYF
many	TRBV9	NA	TRBJ2-1	TGTGCCAGCAGCCCCTGGGGAGATGGGTTAAATGAGCAGTTCTTC	CASSPWGDGLNEQFF
NA	TRBV25-1	TRBD2	TRBJ2-1	TGTGCCAGCAGTGACAACCTAGCGGTCTCCTACAATGAGCAGTTCTTC	CASSDNLAVSYNEQFF
many	TRBV20-1	TRBD1	TRBJ2-7	TGCAGTGCCGCCCGGGACAGGGGGTACGAGCAGTACTTC	CSAARDRGYEQYF
few	TRBV4-3	NA	TRBJ1-1	TGCGCCAGCAGCCATGGGGACGGGAGAGGCACTGAAGCTTTCTTT	CASSHGDGRGTEAFF
many	TRBV5-1	TRBD1	TRBJ2-7	TGCGCCAGCAGCTTGGAGGGGACAGGGGGAATTAGGGACGAGCAGTACTTC	CASSLEGTGGIRDEQYF
many	TRBV29-1	TRBD2	TRBJ2-1	TGCAGCGTTCGCCTAGCGGGAGGGTGGGCCTACAATGAGCAGTTCTTC	CSVRLAGGWAYNEQFF
many	TRBV20-1	NA	TRBJ1-1	TGCAGTGCTAGGGCTCGAGGGGTCCTGAACACTGAAGCTTTCTTT	CSARARGVLNTEAFF
many	TRBV28	NA	TRBJ1-5	TGTGCCACCCGCCCCAGGGTTCAGCCCCAGCATTTT	CATRPRVQPQHF
many	TRBV20-1	NA	TRBJ2-1	TGCAGTGCTAGAGATCCCCCGAGGGCTCTCAATGAGCAGTTCTTC	CSARDPPRALNEQFF
many	TRBV29-1	NA	TRBJ2-2	TGCAGCGTTGCGACGCCGAACACCGGGGAGCTGTTTTTT	CSVATPNTGELFF
medium-sized	TRBV10-3	NA	TRBJ2-3	TGTGCCATCAGTGAGGAGGGGGACTCTGGCACAGATACGCAGTATTTT	CAISEEGDSGTDTQYF
many	TRBV20-1	NA	TRBJ2-1	TGCAGTGCTAAACTGTCAGGGCAGATGAACTACAATGAGCAGTTCTTC	CSAKLSGQMNYNEQFF
many	TRBV21-1	NA	TRBJ2-6	TGTGCCAGCAGCCTCGGGCGAGTTTTCAGCTCTGGGGCCAACGTCCTGACTTTC	CASSLGRVFSSGANVLTF
many	TRBV7-9	NA	TRBJ2-1	TGTGCCAGCAGCCCGGGACTTTACAATGAGCAGTCCTTC	CASSPGLYNEQSF
many	TRBV5-6	NA	TRBJ2-5	TGTGCCAGCAGCCGCCAGGGTCAGCAAGAGACCCAGTACTTC	CASSRQGQQETQYF
many	TRBV6-2/TRBV6-3	NA	TRBJ2-2	TGTGCCAGCAGTTACTACCATTTCCGGGAGCTGTTTTTT	CASSYYHFRELFF
many	TRBV29-1	TRBD1	TRBJ2-1	TGCAGCGCCTCAGGGGGAGAGTTCTTC	CSASGGEFF
many	TRBV20-1	NA	TRBJ2-5	TGCAGTGCTAGAAGTCAGGGAAGGCAAGAGACCCAGTACTTC	CSARSQGRQETQYF
many	TRBV4-3	TRBD2	TRBJ2-7	TGCGCCAGCAGCCAAGACATTGGACTAGCGGGAGAATTGTACGAGCAGTACTTC	CASSQDIGLAGELYEQYF
many	TRBV5-1	NA	TRBJ2-1	TGCGCCAGCAGCTTGGAAACGGGGTTGGCGTTCTTC	CASSLETGLAFF
many	TRBV7-9	TRBD2	TRBJ2-1	TGTGCCAGCAGCTCACCCCGGGAGGGGTCCTACAATGAGCAGTTCTTC	CASSSPREGSYNEQFF
many	TRBV9	TRBD2	TRBJ2-1	TGTGCCAGCAGCGTCCCGATACTAGCGGGAGGTAGCAATGAGCAGTTCTTC	CASSVPILAGGSNEQFF
many	TRBV3-1	TRBD1	TRBJ2-1	TGTGCCAGCAGCCAAGGCAGGGGGTTGTTCGGTAAGCAGTTCTTC	CASSQGRGLFGKQFF
many	TRBV20-1	NA	TRBJ1-6	TGCAGTGCTTTGGAGGGAGGAGGTAATTCACCCCTCCACTTT	CSALEGGGNSPLHF